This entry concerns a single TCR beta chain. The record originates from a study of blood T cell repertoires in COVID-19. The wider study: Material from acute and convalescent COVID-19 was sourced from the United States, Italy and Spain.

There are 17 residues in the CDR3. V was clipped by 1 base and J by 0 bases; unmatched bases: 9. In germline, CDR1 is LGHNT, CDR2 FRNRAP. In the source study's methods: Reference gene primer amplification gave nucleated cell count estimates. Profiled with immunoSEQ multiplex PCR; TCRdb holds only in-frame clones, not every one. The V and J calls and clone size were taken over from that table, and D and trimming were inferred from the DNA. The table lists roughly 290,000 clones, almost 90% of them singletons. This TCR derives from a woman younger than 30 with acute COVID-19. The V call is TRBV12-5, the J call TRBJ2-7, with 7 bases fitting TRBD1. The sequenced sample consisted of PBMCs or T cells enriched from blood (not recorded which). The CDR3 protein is CASGLATGTDSSYEQYF. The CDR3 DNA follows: TGTGCTAGTGGTTTGGCTACCGGGACAGACAGCTCCTACGAGCAGTACTTC. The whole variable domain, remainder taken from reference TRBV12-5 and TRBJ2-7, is DARVTQTPRHKVTEMGQEVTMRCQPILGHNTVFWYRQTMMQGLELLAYFRNRAPLDDSGMPKDRFSAEMPDATLATLKIQPSEPRDSAVYFCASGLATGTDSSYEQYFGPGTRLTVT.